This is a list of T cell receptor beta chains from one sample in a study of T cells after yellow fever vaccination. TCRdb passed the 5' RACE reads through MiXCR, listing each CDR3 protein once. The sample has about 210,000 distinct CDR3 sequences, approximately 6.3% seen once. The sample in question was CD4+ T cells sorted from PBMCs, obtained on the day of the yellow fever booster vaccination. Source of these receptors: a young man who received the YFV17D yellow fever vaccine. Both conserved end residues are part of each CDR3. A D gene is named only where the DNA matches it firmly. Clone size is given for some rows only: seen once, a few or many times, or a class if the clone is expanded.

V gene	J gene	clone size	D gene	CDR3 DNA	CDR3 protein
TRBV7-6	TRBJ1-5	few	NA	TGTGCCAGCAGCGGAGGGACGGGAAGCAATCAGCCCCAGCATTTT	CASSGGTGSNQPQHF
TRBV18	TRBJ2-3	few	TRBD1	TGTGCCAGCTCACACGGGACAGTCACAGATACGCAGTATTTT	CASSHGTVTDTQYF
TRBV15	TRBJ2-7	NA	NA	TGTGCCACCAGCAGAAATAACTACGAGCAGTACTTC	CATSRNNYEQYF
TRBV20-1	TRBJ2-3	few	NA	TGCGGAGGGATCCTTCACACAGATACGCAGTATTTT	CGGILHTDTQYF
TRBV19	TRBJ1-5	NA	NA	TGTGCCAGTAGCGGCAGCCCTAGCAATCAGCCCCAGCATTTT	CASSGSPSNQPQHF
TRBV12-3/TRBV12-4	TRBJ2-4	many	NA	TGTGCCAGCGGACAGGCCAAAAACATTCAGTACTTC	CASGQAKNIQYF
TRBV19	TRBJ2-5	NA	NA	TGTGCCAGTAGTATCGCTCGAGCGGGCGGGGAGACCCAGTACTTC	CASSIARAGGETQYF
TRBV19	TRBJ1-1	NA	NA	TGTGCCACCGCCCAAAGAAACACTGAAGCTTTCTTT	CATAQRNTEAFF
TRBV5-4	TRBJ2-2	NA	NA	TGTGCCAGCAGCTTGGCCGACACCGGGGAGCTGTTTTTT	CASSLADTGELFF
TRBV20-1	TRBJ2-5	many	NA	TGCAGTGCTAGCCCTTTAACAGGGGAGGGGGAGACCCAGTACTTC	CSASPLTGEGETQYF
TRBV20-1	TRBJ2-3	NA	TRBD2	TGCAGTGCTAGAGATCCCAGCGGGAGGAGCACAGATACGCAGTATTTT	CSARDPSGRSTDTQYF
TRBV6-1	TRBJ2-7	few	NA	TGTGCCAGCGTGGTGGCTACGGCAATAGGGGAGCAGTACTTC	CASVVATAIGEQYF
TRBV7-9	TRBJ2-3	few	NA	TGTGCCAGCAGCTTGTCCCGCCGGGATACGCAGTATTTT	CASSLSRRDTQYF
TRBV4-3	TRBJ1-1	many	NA	TGCGCCAGCTCCCAAAGTTCACAGTTCGCTGAAGCTTTCTTT	CASSQSSQFAEAFF
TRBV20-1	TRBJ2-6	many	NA	TGCAGTGCTAGAGATTATCAGGGGAGTTCATTGGGGGCCAACGTCCTGACTTTC	CSARDYQGSSLGANVLTF
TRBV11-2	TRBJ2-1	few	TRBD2	TGTGCCAGCAGCTCCCGAGCGATGGGTAGCGGGACTCGGAGCAATGAGCAGTTCTTC	CASSSRAMGSGTRSNEQFF
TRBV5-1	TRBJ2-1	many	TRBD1	TGCGCCAGCAGCCTCGAGGGACAGGGTTTTTACAATGAGCAGTTCTTC	CASSLEGQGFYNEQFF
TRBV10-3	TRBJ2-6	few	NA	TGTGCCATCAGTGATTTTGGAGGGGGCGGGAGGGCCAACGTCCTGACTTTC	CAISDFGGGGRANVLTF
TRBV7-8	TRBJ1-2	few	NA	TGTGCCAGCAGCAAGGGATCCGCTAACTATGGCTACACCTTC	CASSKGSANYGYTF